The 14 T cell receptor beta chains reported below all come from one sample, sequenced in a study of blood T cell repertoires in COVID-19. Produced via immunoSEQ multiplex PCR; TCRdb's table is partial and in-frame only. The table lists some 140,000 clones, about nine tenths of them singletons. Sequencing input: peripheral blood. Every receptor here comes from a man aged 45-65 years with active COVID-19.

In this sample, this clone turned up once. The chain combines TRBV6-5 with TRBJ1-2; D is possibly TRBD1 (5 bases). The CDR3 is made up of 13 amino acids. CDR1 and CDR2 (germline): MNHEY, SVGAGI. Trimming pared 0 bases from V and 8 bases from J, leaving 10 bases between. The CDR3 spells CASSYSPTGGYTF. For the CDR3, the DNA is TGTGCCAGCAGTTACTCGCCTACAGGCGGCTACACCTTC.

The genes are TRBV27 and TRBJ1-1; 8 bases agree with TRBD1. With 7 bases clipped from V and 7 bases from J, the junction kept 11 bases outside the gene matches. The CDR3 loop spans 14 amino acids. The germline V gene encodes CDR1 MNHEY and CDR2 SMNVEV (reference sequence). The CDR3 DNA sequence: TGTGCCAGCAACCCGACAGGGGCGCGGGGTGAAGCTTTCTTT. Translation gives CASNPTGARGEAFF.

This clone was counted a single time. This chain links TRBV29-1 with TRBJ2-3; D remains unclear. The ends were cut back, 3 bases at V and 2 bases at J, with 6 bases in the middle. The CDR3 is 12 amino acids. In germline, CDR1 is SQVTM, CDR2 ANQGSEA. The CDR3 nucleotides are TGCAGCGTTGATGACTTCACAGATACGCAGTATTTT. It encodes CSVDDFTDTQYF.

The J gene is TRBJ2-3, the V gene TRBV2; D gene ambiguous. Germline values: CDR1 SNHLY, CDR2 FYNNEI. CDR3 length: 17 amino acids. Trimming pared 5 bases from V and 2 bases from J, leaving 20 bases between. The CDR3 protein is CASSLLKTERATDTQYF. CDR3 bases: TGTGCCAGCAGTTTGTTAAAAACAGAAAGAGCCACAGATACGCAGTATTTT.

The gene calls are TRBV29-1 and TRBJ2-3; maybe TRBD2 (5 bases). CDR3 length: 12 residues. Germline assignment: CDR1 SQVTM and CDR2 ANQGSEA. V was cut by 4 bases and J by 3 bases, with 8 bases left in between. The chain's CDR3 is CSVVGETDTQYF. For the CDR3, the DNA is TGCAGCGTTGTCGGGGAGACAGATACGCAGTATTTT.

CDR3 loop: CASIRDSNTDTQYF. CDR3 in DNA: TGTGCCAGCATCCGGGACAGCAACACAGATACGCAGTATTTT. V and J are TRBV7-8 and TRBJ2-3; 7 bases map to TRBD1. Germline values: CDR1 SGHVS, CDR2 FQNEAQ. The ends lost 7 bases at V and 2 bases at J; junction bases unmatched: 6. The CDR3 spans 14 residues.

This clone was detected once. The chain is built from TRBV9 and TRBJ2-7; D remains unclear. The germline V gene has CDR1 SGDLS and CDR2 YYNGEE. This CDR3 region has 12 residues. V lost 4 bases and J lost 3, with 8 bases in between. In nucleotides, the CDR3 is TGTGCCAGCAGCCCGACTTTCTACGAGCAGTACTTC. Translated, it gives CASSPTFYEQYF.

This CDR3 reads CASSSRAGGGEKLFF. CDR3 nucleotides: TGTGCCAGCAGTTCACGAGCTGGGGGCGGTGAAAAACTGTTTTTT. V is TRBV6-5 and J is TRBJ1-4; weak D call: TRBD1 (6 bases). There are 15 residues in the CDR3. The ends were cut back, 4 bases at V and 7 bases at J, with 16 bases in the middle. The germline CDR1 and CDR2 sequences are MNHEY and SVGAGI.

V and J are TRBV3-1 (or the pseudogene TRBV3-2) and TRBJ1-1; perhaps TRBD1 as D (6 bases). This CDR3 region has 13 residues. Trimming cost V 4 bases and J 11 bases, with 17 bases left between them. Germline CDR1 LGHDT, CDR2 YNNKEL (reference sequence). CDR3 sequence (DNA): TGTGCCAGCAGCCGATTGCAGGGGCTTGGGGCTTTCTTT. Its protein is CASSRLQGLGAFF.

V and J are TRBV6-1 and TRBJ2-4; possible D gene TRBD2, 7 bases. Germline assignment: CDR1 MNHNS and CDR2 SASEGT. The CDR3 is 15 amino acids. Trimming stripped 3 bases from V and 0 bases from J, with 9 bases between. This chain's CDR3 is CASSDGGLAKNIQYF. The DNA for the CDR3 is TGTGCCAGCAGTGACGGGGGGCTAGCCAAAAACATTCAGTACTTC.

The rearrangement links TRBV14 to TRBJ1-2, with D hard to call. Germline lookup yields CDR1 SGHDN and CDR2 FVKESK. V was pared by 0 bases and J by 2 bases, with 4 bases between. CDR3 length equals 13 residues. This chain's CDR3 is CASSQELNYGYTF. In DNA form, the CDR3 reads TGTGCCAGCAGCCAAGAACTCAACTATGGCTACACCTTC.

The rearrangement links TRBV30 to TRBJ2-5, with TRBD1 as a possible D gene (5 bases). Matching the DNA end better, TRBJ2-7 makes the J call doubtful. Germline CDR1 reads GTSNPN; CDR2 reads SVGIG (reference sequence). CDR3 length equals 11 residues. The CDR3 loop is CAASGNHEQYF. The CDR3 DNA reads as TGTGCCGCATCAGGGAACCACGAGCAGTACTTC.

The DNA for the CDR3 is TGTGCCACCTCCACAGGCCTCACAACTAATGAAAAACTGTTTTTT. It is translated as CATSTGLTTNEKLFF. This chain connects TRBV15 to TRBJ1-4; D possibly corresponds to TRBD1 (5 bases). CDR3 length: 15 residues. The germline CDR1 and CDR2 sequences are LNHNV and YYDKDF (reference sequence). Trimming pared 8 bases from V and 0 bases from J, leaving 13 bases between.

The count of this clone is one. The chain recombines TRBV13 with TRBJ1-2; no clear D. The CDR3 extends over 12 amino acids. The V gene's germline CDR1 is PRHDT and CDR2 FYEKMQ (reference sequence). Trimming took 3 bases from V and 4 from J, leaving 6 bases between them. The chain's CDR3 is CASSFGLYGYTF. DNA for the CDR3: TGTGCCAGCAGCTTCGGTCTCTATGGCTACACCTTC.